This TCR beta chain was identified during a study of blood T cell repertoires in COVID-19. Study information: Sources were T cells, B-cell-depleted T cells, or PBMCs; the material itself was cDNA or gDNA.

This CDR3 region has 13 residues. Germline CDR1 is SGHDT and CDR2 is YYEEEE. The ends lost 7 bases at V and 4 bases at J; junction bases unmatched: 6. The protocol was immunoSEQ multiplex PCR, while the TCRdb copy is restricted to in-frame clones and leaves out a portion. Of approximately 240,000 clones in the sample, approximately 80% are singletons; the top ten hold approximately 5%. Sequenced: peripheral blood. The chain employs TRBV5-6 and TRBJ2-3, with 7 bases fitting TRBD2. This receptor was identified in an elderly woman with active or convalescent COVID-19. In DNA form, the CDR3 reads TGTGCCAGCGGAGCGGGGATCGCAGATACGCAGTATTTT. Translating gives CASGAGIADTQYF. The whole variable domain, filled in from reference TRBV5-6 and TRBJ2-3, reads DAGVTQSPTHLIKTRGQQVTLRCSPKSGHDTVSWYQQALGQGPQFIFQYYEEEERQRGNFPDRFSGHQFPNYSSELNVNALLLGDSALYLCASGAGIADTQYFGPGTRLTVL.